Listed here are 15 T cell receptor beta chains from one sample, sequenced in a study of tumor-infiltrating lymphocytes in primary liver carcinoma. Making TCR beta cDNA involved around 500 ng total RNA and a constant-region primer. Three nested multiplex PCR rounds, a slightly modified ARM-PCR method, built the TCR beta libraries. For around 11 cycles apiece, the opening two PCR rounds ran with TRBV1-TRBV30 forward primers and a C-beta reverse primer. One entry per CDR3 protein results from TCRdb running MiXCR on the multiplex PCR reads. Among about 200,000 distinct CDR3 sequences, roughly two thirds were seen once, and the ten largest hold 7% to 8.5%. Blood RNA came from unsorted whole blood; germline DNA was also extracted. The sample comprised peripheral blood. The receptor source for this set is a woman aged 55-69 years with primary liver carcinoma and hepatitis B virus infection.

This clonotype came up many times. This chain joins TRBV6-1 and TRBJ2-7, with a possible D match to TRBD2 (5 bases). Germline V gene sequence: CDR1 MNHNS, CDR2 SASEGT. V dropped 7 bases and J dropped 3 bases, with 19 bases sitting between them. The CDR3 loop spans 15 amino acids. CDR3 region: CASNLRGGSGYEQYF. The CDR3 bases are TGTGCCAGCAATTTACGGGGTGGGAGCGGCTACGAGCAGTACTTC.

This clonotype has ten or more counts. The chain employs TRBV7-8 and TRBJ2-7, with D perhaps assigned TRBD1 or TRBD2 (5 bases each). Germline values: CDR1 SGHVS, CDR2 FQNEAQ. The CDR3 runs 17 residues. Trimming pared 5 bases from V and 4 bases from J, leaving 24 bases between. The CDR3 loop reads CASSKYGTLGTTYEQYF. DNA for the CDR3: TGTGCCAGCAGCAAATACGGGACCCTTGGGACGACATACGAGCAGTACTTC.

As concerns this clonotype: Germline is not matched at one junction end, which may reflect a read error. The genes are TRBV11-2 and TRBJ1-2; D is possibly TRBD1 (5 bases). The germline V gene has CDR1 SGHAT and CDR2 FQNNGV. The CDR3 loop spans 13 amino acids. CDR3 loop: CAGSPDSAHGYTF. The CDR3 nucleotides are TGTGCCGGCAGTCCTGACAGCGCCCATGGCTACACCTTC.

V gene TRBV12-1 combines with J gene TRBJ1-1; the DNA was not compared with TRBD1, the D call given in the table. TRBV12-1 is deemed a pseudogene. This CDR3 spans 18 amino acids. The CDR3 loop reads CASSFSGTGGIGDTEAFF. DNA of the CDR3: TGTGCCAGCAGCTTTTCAGGGACAGGGGGCATCGGGGACACTGAAGCTTTCTTT.

This clonotype has just one count. A single base separates this from a much larger clone, so it may be a read error. The chain joins TRBV12-5 to TRBJ2-3; the match to TRBD1 covers 8 bases. This CDR3 spans 15 amino acids. Germline values: CDR1 LGHNT, CDR2 FRNRAP. The CDR3 DNA sequence: TGTGCTAGTGGTTTGGGGCCAGGGGGCACAGATGCGCAGTATTTT. It specifies CASGLGPGGTDAQYF. The full variable domain, its missing parts supplied by reference TRBV12-5 and TRBJ2-3, is DARVTQTPRHKVTEMGQEVTMRCQPILGHNTVFWYRQTMMQGLELLAYFRNRAPLDDSGMPKDRFSAEMPDATLATLKIQPSEPRDSAVYFCASGLGPGGTDAQYFGPGTRLTVL.

Worth noting for this clonotype: An end of the junction does not agree with germline; a read error may underlie this. This chain uses TRBV11-2 with TRBJ2-1; D not resolved. The CDR3 consists of 15 residues. Germline V gives CDR1 SGHAT, CDR2 FQNNGV. CDR3 bases: TGCGCCAGCAGCTTAGGAGACACCGATGGGAATGAGCAGTTCTTC. It is translated as CASSLGDTDGNEQFF.

This clonotype showed up many times. The rearrangement uses TRBV4-1 and TRBJ2-5; 7 bases are shared with TRBD2. The germline gives CDR1 MGHRA, CDR2 YSYEKL. This CDR3 is 15 amino acids long. V lost 2 bases to trimming and J lost 5 bases; unmatched junction nucleotides: 8. The CDR3 is CASSQSGAGAETQYF. The CDR3 DNA reads as TGCGCCAGCAGCCAAAGTGGGGCGGGAGCGGAGACCCAGTACTTC.

V is TRBV11-3 and J is TRBJ2-5, with D unresolved. The CDR3 spans 15 residues. Germline V CDR1 and CDR2: SGHNT, YENEEA. The CDR3 reads CVNSIPLGSKETQYF. The CDR3 DNA is TGTGTCAACAGCATCCCCCTGGGGTCGAAAGAGACCCAGTACTTC.

As for this clonotype: At one end the junction does not follow the germline gene, possibly because of a read error. The rearrangement links TRBV11-2 to TRBJ1-1; no definite D call. Per germline, CDR1 SGHAT and CDR2 FQNNGV. CDR3 length: 13 amino acids. The CDR3 is CASSREAGAEVFF. CDR3 bases: TGTGCCAGCAGTCGGGAGGCCGGCGCTGAAGTTTTCTTT.

The chain has TRBV28 and TRBJ1-3; 7 bases agree with TRBD1. Per the germline V gene, CDR1 is MDHEN and CDR2 is SYDVKM. The CDR3 sequence is 15 residues long. With V trimmed by 8 bases and J by 0 bases, 7 bases remained unmatched. The CDR3 bases are TGTGCCAGCGGGGGGTGGGACAGCTCTGGAAACACCATATATTTT. It specifies CASGGWDSSGNTIYF.

This clonotype was counted once. The chain joins TRBV28 to TRBJ1-1; TRBD1 might be the D (5 bases). CDR1 is MDHEN and CDR2 is SYDVKM in the germline V gene. The CDR3 spans 13 residues. Trimming cost V 5 bases and J 5 bases, with 12 bases left between them. The DNA for the CDR3 is TGTGCCAGCAGTGGGGACCCCATTACTGAAGCTTTCTTT. Amino acid sequence: CASSGDPITEAFF.

The table lists this clonotype with many counts. The rearrangement joins TRBV6-1 to TRBJ2-1, with TRBD2 matching 11 bases. The CDR3 length is 15 residues. With V trimmed by 6 bases and J by 4 bases, 5 bases remained unmatched. Germline V gene sequence: CDR1 MNHNS, CDR2 SASEGT. The CDR3 DNA sequence: TGTGCCAGCAGGGTGACTAGCGGGGTTTACAATGAGCAGTTCTTC. This sequence encodes CASRVTSGVYNEQFF.

Concerning this clonotype itself: It is likely a read error, because the conserved phenylalanine at the end of the CDR3 is missing. The chain links TRBV11-2 to TRBJ2-4; 8 bases agree with TRBD1. J was trimmed by 1 base and V by 6 bases; bases with no gene match: 8. The germline V gene has CDR1 SGHAT and CDR2 FQNNGV. There are 16 residues in the CDR3. CDR3 nucleotides: TGTGCCAGCAGGCCTCGGACAGGGCTGGCCAAAAACATTCAGTACTTA. The encoded protein is CASRPRTGLAKNIQYL.

In its sample, this clonotype was seen once. This may come from a read error, since a much larger clone is one base off. The CDR3 spells CASSPQDRSRSSYDQYF. Written as DNA, the CDR3 is TGCGCCAGCAGCCCTCAGGACCGTTCGAGAAGCTCCTACGATCAGTACTTC. The chain couples TRBV4-1 to TRBJ2-7; D is unresolved. Germline assignment: CDR1 MGHRA and CDR2 YSYEKL. The CDR3 length is 17 residues.

The rearrangement links TRBV6-4 to TRBJ2-1; the match to TRBD2 covers 7 bases. This CDR3 region has 14 residues. The V and J ends lost 6 bases and 7 bases, in that order; junction bases with no gene match: 9. Germline-derived CDR1 and CDR2 are MRHNA and SNTAGT. CDR3 sequence reads: CASSLKGEGNEQFF. For the CDR3, the DNA is TGTGCCAGCAGCCTGAAAGGGGAGGGGAATGAGCAGTTCTTC.